The TCR beta chain described here comes from a study of cytomegalovirus exposure and HLA in healthy donors. Study-wide findings and caveats: In presence/absence analyses, roughly uniform sequencing depth across donors was assumed. There were 150 to 200 TCR beta chains listed as cytomegalovirus-associated. The study carried out a later analysis of TCR beta sequences. It associated 16,951 of them with specific HLA alleles at a false discovery rate of 0.05.

The PCR ran on 60 Vbeta and 13 Jbeta primers. The table came from immunoSEQ multiplex PCR; TCRdb's copy has only in-frame clones and leaves some out. The sample yields 100,000 to 150,000 clones, about 70% seen once. On this clone: The antigen is unknown.

The V gene's germline CDR1 is MGHRA and CDR2 YSYEKL. The CDR3 is made up of 14 amino acids. V was pared by 8 bases and J by 7 bases, with 10 bases of the junction left unmatched. The chain couples TRBV4-1 to TRBJ1-4; TRBD1 aligns across 7 bases. Source material: PBMCs. The source is a woman in her sixties in good health and CMV-seropositive. Here the CDR3 reads CASSPEDRTEKLFF. In nucleotides, the CDR3 is TGCGCCAGCTCCCCCGAGGACAGGACTGAAAAACTGTTTTTT.